Below are 21 T cell receptor beta chains sequenced from a single sample in a study. TCRdb reprocessed the 5' RACE reads with MiXCR, giving one entry per CDR3 protein. This sample yields approximately 40,000 distinct CDR3 sequences, of which less than 25% are seen a single time; about 4% belongs to the top ten. Treg sorting used a CD4+CD25+CD127-/low gate. Sequencing was done on a sample of Tregs sorted from blood. These receptors all come from a female donor with breast cancer.

Comments on this clonotype: A much more abundant neighbour one base away suggests this may be a read error. The rearrangement links TRBV24-1 to TRBJ1-5; no clear D. The CDR3 is made up of 14 amino acids. Germline lookup yields CDR1 KGHDR and CDR2 SFDVKD. This CDR3 is CTTKGHQDWQPQHF. Here the CDR3 DNA reads TGTACCACTAAAGGCCATCAAGATTGGCAGCCCCAGCATTTT.

This clonotype was seen only a few times. This sequence joins TRBV27 and TRBJ2-1; D ambiguous. The CDR3 runs to 15 residues. Trimming removed 5 bases at V and 6 bases at J, with 17 bases between. Germline V gene lookup returns CDR1 MNHEY and CDR2 SMNVEV (reference sequence). The CDR3 bases are TGTGCCAGCAGTCCCAGGTTGCCCACGGCCAATGAGCAGTTCTTC. Translation gives CASSPRLPTANEQFF.

Ten or more counts support this clonotype. CDR3: CASSPPTSGSFYEQYF. Written as DNA, the CDR3 is TGTGCCAGCAGCCCCCCTACTAGCGGGAGTTTCTACGAGCAGTACTTC. The rearrangement uses TRBV11-2 and TRBJ2-7, with 11 nucleotides matching TRBD2. Germline assignment: CDR1 SGHAT and CDR2 FQNNGV. The CDR3 is 16 amino acids. V trimming: 5 bases; J trimming: 3 bases; junction bases outside the gene matches: 9.

The chain has TRBV5-1 and TRBJ2-1; the D gene is possibly TRBD2 (5 bases). Germline-derived CDR1 and CDR2 are SGHRS and YFSETQ. The CDR3 is 15 amino acids. V lost 0 bases, J lost 0 bases, and 7 bases lay in between. The DNA of the CDR3 is TGCGCCAGCAGCTTGGGGGAGAGCTCCTACAATGAGCAGTTCTTC. Its protein product is CASSLGESSYNEQFF.

This clonotype has ten or more counts. The chain joins TRBV7-9 to TRBJ2-7, with D possibly being TRBD2 (6 bases). Deletions cut 7 bases from V and 9 bases from J, with 19 bases between. Germline CDR1 SEHNR, CDR2 FQNEAQ (reference sequence). This CDR3 contains 13 residues. CDR3: CASTTSPVVRQYF. The CDR3 DNA sequence: TGTGCCAGCACCACTAGCCCTGTGGTTCGGCAGTACTTC.

On this clonotype itself: A much bigger clone sits one base away, suggesting this may be a read error. This chain links TRBV15 with TRBJ1-5; D unclear. Germline V CDR1 and CDR2: LNHNV, YYDKDF (reference sequence). The CDR3 sequence is 15 residues long. The ends were cut back, 8 bases at V and 3 bases at J, with 17 bases in the middle. The CDR3 nucleotides are TGTGCCACCGCCCCGATAGGCGGTTCCAATCAGCCCCAGCATTTT. Protein sequence: CATAPIGGSNQPQHF.

This clonotype came up a few times. The rearrangement links TRBV27 to TRBJ2-2, with D perhaps TRBD1 (6 bases). Germline loops: CDR1 MNHEY, CDR2 SMNVEV (reference sequence). This CDR3 spans 13 amino acids. CDR3 nucleotides: TGTGGAGCAGGAAGAGGGGGCACCGGGGAGCTGTTTTTT. As protein: CGAGRGGTGELFF.

The sample holds a few counts of this clonotype. The chain employs TRBV9 and TRBJ2-3; TRBD1 or TRBD2 may be the D gene (5 bases each). This CDR3 has 15 amino acids. The V gene's germline CDR1 is SGDLS and CDR2 YYNGEE. V lost 4 bases and J 3 bases, leaving 15 bases between the germline ends. The CDR3 DNA sequence: TGTGCCAGCAGCCTGGGGGTGACAACTACAGATACGCAGTATTTT. Translation: CASSLGVTTTDTQYF. Full variable domain (remainder filled in from reference TRBV9 and TRBJ2-3): DSGVTQTPKHLITATGQRVTLRCSPRSGDLSVYWYQQSLDQGLQFLIQYYNGEERAKGNILERFSAQQFPDLHSELNLSSLELGDSALYFCASSLGVTTTDTQYFGPGTRLTVL.

The rearrangement uses TRBV7-3 and TRBJ1-4; 7 bases match TRBD1. The V gene end was trimmed by 5 bases and the J gene end by 8 bases; junction bases not matched to a gene: 8. The germline V gene has CDR1 SGHTA and CDR2 FQGTGA. The CDR3 covers 14 residues. CDR3 residues: CASSRDRDREKLFF. CDR3 nucleotide sequence: TGTGCCAGCAGCCGCGACAGGGATCGCGAAAAACTGTTTTTT. Full variable domain (rest looked up from reference TRBV7-3 and TRBJ1-4): GAGVSQTPSNKVTEKGKYVELRCDPISGHTALYWYRQSLGQGPEFLIYFQGTGAADDSGLPNDRFFAVRPEGSVSTLKIQRTERGDSAVYLCASSRDRDREKLFFGSGTQLSVL.

This clonotype was found a few times. J is TRBJ1-5 and V is TRBV27, with D maybe TRBD1 (5 bases). Trimming pared 4 bases from V and 4 bases from J, leaving 14 bases between. The CDR3 contains 15 residues. Germline V gene lookup returns CDR1 MNHEY and CDR2 SMNVEV (reference sequence). The chain's CDR3 is CASSSRTGRNQPQHF. The CDR3 DNA is TGTGCCAGCAGTTCTAGAACAGGACGGAATCAGCCCCAGCATTTT.

This clonotype was detected only a few times. The chain joins TRBV27 to TRBJ1-1, with TRBD1 as a possible D gene (6 bases). The germline gives CDR1 MNHEY, CDR2 SMNVEV (reference sequence). This CDR3 spans 15 amino acids. The germline V and J ends were trimmed by 5 bases and 3 bases, with 16 bases remaining between them. CDR3 protein: CASSPRDGGHTEAFF. Written as DNA, the CDR3 is TGTGCCAGCAGTCCCCGAGATGGGGGGCACACTGAAGCTTTCTTT.

This clonotype was seen more than once but under ten times. The rearrangement uses TRBV7-9 and TRBJ1-4; 9 bases match TRBD1. From germline, CDR1 is SEHNR and CDR2 FQNEAQ (reference sequence). CDR3 length: 14 residues. With 4 bases clipped from V and 8 bases from J, the junction kept 5 bases outside the gene matches. As DNA, the CDR3 is TGTGCCAGCAGCTGGGACAGGGTTGGAGAAAAACTGTTTTTT. It is translated as CASSWDRVGEKLFF.

This clonotype was recorded many times. V is TRBV5-5 and J is TRBJ1-1, with TRBD1 matching 8 bases. Trimming took 2 bases from V and 1 from J; bases not matched to a gene: 13. This CDR3 contains 18 residues. In germline, CDR1 is SGHKS, CDR2 YYEKEE (reference sequence). The CDR3 DNA is TGTGCCAGCAGCTTACGAGCACTGTCGGGACAGGCGAACACTGAAGCTTTCTTT. Translated: CASSLRALSGQANTEAFF.

This clonotype was seen a few times. The chain recombines TRBV7-9 with TRBJ2-7, with a tentative D call TRBD1 (6 bases). The CDR3 is made up of 12 amino acids. Trimming removed 9 bases from V and 2 bases from J, with 11 bases in between. Germline assignment: CDR1 SEHNR and CDR2 FQNEAQ (reference sequence). The CDR3 loop is CASGDKTYEQYF. The CDR3 nucleotides read TGTGCCAGTGGGGACAAGACCTACGAGCAGTACTTC.

This clonotype has more than one count but fewer than ten. The V and J genes are TRBV5-4 and TRBJ1-1; 7 bases match TRBD1. CDR1 and CDR2 from the germline V gene are SGHNT and YYREEE (reference sequence). With 3 bases clipped from V and 1 base from J, the junction kept 9 bases outside the gene matches. This CDR3 is 16 amino acids long. The CDR3 protein is CASSYLMEGANTEAFF. The CDR3 nucleotides are TGTGCCAGCAGCTACTTGATGGAGGGGGCGAACACTGAAGCTTTCTTT.

In this sample, this clonotype turned up a few times. The chain combines TRBV4-1 with TRBJ1-2; D not resolved. Germline V lookup: CDR1 MGHRA, CDR2 YSYEKL. Deletions cut 5 bases from V and 4 bases from J, with 8 bases between. The length of the CDR3 is 12 residues. In DNA form, the CDR3 reads TGCGCCAGCAGCGCCCGACTCTATGGCTACACCTTC. Translation gives CASSARLYGYTF.

A remark on this clonotype: This may come from a read error, since a much larger clone is one base off. V usage is TRBV6-6 and J usage is TRBJ1-5; D is possibly TRBD1 (6 bases). V was trimmed by 6 bases and J by 4 bases, leaving 13 bases between them. Germline V gives CDR1 MNHNY, CDR2 SVGAGI (reference sequence). The CDR3 covers 14 residues. CDR3 residues: CASSSAGENQPQHF. Here the CDR3 DNA reads TGTGCCAGCAGCTCGGCAGGGGAAAATCAGCCCCAGCATTTT.

There are many counts of this clonotype. CDR3 coding DNA: TGCAGTGCTAGAGATTCAGCGGGACTAGCGGTTGTGGGACCGTACGAGCAGTACTTC. Encoded protein: CSARDSAGLAVVGPYEQYF. The J gene is TRBJ2-7, the V gene TRBV20-1, with 11 bases aligning to TRBD2. CDR1 and CDR2 from the germline V gene are DFQATT and SNEGSKA (reference sequence). CDR3 length equals 19 residues. Trimming at V came to 0 bases and at J to 4 bases, leaving 17 bases not matched to a gene.

This clonotype was picked up a small number of times. The chain recombines TRBV24-1 with TRBJ2-3, with D perhaps assigned TRBD1 or TRBD2 (5 bases each). Trimming left V 4 bases short and J 4 bases short, with 11 bases between. Germline V gene data show CDR1 as KGHDR and CDR2 as SFDVKD. This CDR3 is 14 amino acids long. The CDR3 DNA sequence: TGTGCCACCAGTGAATGGGACCCTCCAGATACGCAGTATTTT. Translation gives CATSEWDPPDTQYF.

This clonotype was counted a single time. Just one base apart from a much larger clone, this may be a read error. This chain joins TRBV5-1 and TRBJ2-2, with no clear D. V lost 4 bases and J lost 0, with 10 bases in between. Germline V lookup: CDR1 SGHRS, CDR2 YFSETQ. CDR3 length: 15 amino acids. The DNA of the CDR3 is TGCGCCAGCAGCCGAGGACGGGCGAACACCGGGGAGCTGTTTTTT. This translates into CASSRGRANTGELFF.

This clonotype was seen repeatedly, ten times or more. The V call is TRBV6-1, the J call TRBJ1-1; tentative D call: TRBD1 (5 bases). In germline, CDR1 is MNHNS, CDR2 SASEGT. Trimming took off 5 bases at V and 0 bases at J, with 10 bases between the two ends. This CDR3 has 14 residues. The CDR3 is CASSSGTVNTEAFF. In DNA form, the CDR3 reads TGTGCCAGCAGTTCCGGGACGGTGAACACTGAAGCTTTCTTT.